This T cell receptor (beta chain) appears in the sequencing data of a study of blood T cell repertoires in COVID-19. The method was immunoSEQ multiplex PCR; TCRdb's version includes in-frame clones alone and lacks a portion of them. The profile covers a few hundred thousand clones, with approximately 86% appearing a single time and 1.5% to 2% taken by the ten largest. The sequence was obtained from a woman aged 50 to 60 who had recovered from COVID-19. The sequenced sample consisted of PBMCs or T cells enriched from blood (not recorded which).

CDR3 nucleotides: TGTGCCAGCGGGGGACAGACCACAGATACGCAGTATTTT. Amino acids: CASGGQTTDTQYF. This chain connects TRBV2 to TRBJ2-3, with 7 bases aligning to TRBD1. With 8 bases clipped from V and 2 bases from J, the junction kept 4 bases outside the gene matches. Germline V lookup: CDR1 SNHLY, CDR2 FYNNEI. The CDR3 is 13 residues long.